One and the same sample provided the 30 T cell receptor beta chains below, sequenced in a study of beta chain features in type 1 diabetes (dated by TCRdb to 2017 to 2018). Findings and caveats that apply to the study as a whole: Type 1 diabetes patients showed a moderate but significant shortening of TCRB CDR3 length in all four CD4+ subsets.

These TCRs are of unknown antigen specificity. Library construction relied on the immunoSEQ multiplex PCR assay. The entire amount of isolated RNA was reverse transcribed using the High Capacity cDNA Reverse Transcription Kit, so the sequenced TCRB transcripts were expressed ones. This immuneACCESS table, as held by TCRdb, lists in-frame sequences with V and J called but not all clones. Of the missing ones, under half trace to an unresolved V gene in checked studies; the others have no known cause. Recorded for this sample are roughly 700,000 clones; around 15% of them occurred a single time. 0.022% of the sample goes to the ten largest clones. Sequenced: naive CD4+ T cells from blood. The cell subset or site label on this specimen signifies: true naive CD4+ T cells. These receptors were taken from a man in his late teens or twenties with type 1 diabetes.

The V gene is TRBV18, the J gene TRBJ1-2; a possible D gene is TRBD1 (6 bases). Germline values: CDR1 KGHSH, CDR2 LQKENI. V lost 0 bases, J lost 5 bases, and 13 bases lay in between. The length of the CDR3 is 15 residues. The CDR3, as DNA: TGTGCCAGCTCACCACCGGCAGGGGAAGGTTATGGCTACACCTTC. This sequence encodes CASSPPAGEGYGYTF.

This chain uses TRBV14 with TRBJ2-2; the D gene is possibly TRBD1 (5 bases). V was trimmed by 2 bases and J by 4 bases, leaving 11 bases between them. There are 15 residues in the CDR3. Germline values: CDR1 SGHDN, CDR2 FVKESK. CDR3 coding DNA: TGTGCCAGCAGCCAACCCAACAGGTTCACCGGGGAGCTGTTTTTT. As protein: CASSQPNRFTGELFF.

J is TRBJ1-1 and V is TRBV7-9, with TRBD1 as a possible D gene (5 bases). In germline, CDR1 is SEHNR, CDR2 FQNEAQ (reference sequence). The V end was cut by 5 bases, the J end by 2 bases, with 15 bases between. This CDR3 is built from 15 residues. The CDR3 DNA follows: TGTGCCAGCAGCACCGGGACCGACTTCAACACTGAAGCTTTCTTT. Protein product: CASSTGTDFNTEAFF.

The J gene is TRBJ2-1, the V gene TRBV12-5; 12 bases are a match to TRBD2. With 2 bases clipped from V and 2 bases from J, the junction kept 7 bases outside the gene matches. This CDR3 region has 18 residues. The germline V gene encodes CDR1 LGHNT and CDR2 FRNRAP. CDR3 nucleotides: TGTGCTAGTGGTTTGTCCCTAGGACTAGCGGGGCCCTACAATGAGCAGTTCTTC. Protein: CASGLSLGLAGPYNEQFF.

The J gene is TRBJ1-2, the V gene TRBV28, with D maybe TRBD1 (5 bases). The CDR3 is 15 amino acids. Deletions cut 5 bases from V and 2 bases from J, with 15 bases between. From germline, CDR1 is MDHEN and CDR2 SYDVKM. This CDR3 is CASSLQTGTNYGYTF. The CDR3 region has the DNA TGTGCCAGCAGTCTCCAAACGGGGACCAACTATGGCTACACCTTC.

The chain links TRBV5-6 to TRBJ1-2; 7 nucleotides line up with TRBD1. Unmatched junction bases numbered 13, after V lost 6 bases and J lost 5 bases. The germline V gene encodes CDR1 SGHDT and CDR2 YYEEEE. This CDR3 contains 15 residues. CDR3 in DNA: TGTGCCAGCACCCTAGGGGGCAGGGGAAGTTATGGCTACACCTTC. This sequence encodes CASTLGGRGSYGYTF.

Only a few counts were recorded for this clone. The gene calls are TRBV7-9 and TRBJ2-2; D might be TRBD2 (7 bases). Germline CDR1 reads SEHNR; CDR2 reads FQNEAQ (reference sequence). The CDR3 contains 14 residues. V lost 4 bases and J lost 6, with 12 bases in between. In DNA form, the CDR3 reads TGTGCCAGCAGCTCGCCGGGGGGCCCCGGGGAGCTGTTTTTT. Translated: CASSSPGGPGELFF.

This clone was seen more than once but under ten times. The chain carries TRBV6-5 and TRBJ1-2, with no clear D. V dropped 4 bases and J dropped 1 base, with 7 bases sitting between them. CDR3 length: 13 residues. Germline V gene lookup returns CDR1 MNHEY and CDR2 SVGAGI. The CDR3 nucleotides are TGTGCCAGCAGTTGGCAGGTTAACTATGGCTACACCTTC. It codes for CASSWQVNYGYTF.

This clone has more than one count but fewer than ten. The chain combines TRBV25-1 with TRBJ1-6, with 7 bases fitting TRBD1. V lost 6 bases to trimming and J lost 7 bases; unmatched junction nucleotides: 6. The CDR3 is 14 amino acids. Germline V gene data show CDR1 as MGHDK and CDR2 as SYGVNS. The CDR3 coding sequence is TGTGCCAGCAGACCTACAGGGGCGAATTCACCCCTCCACTTT. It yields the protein CASRPTGANSPLHF.

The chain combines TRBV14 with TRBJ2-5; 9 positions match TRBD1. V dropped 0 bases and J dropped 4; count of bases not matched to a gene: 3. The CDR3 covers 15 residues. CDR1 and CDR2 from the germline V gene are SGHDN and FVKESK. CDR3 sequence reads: CASSQDLGQGETQYF. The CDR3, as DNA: TGTGCCAGCAGCCAAGATTTGGGACAGGGAGAGACCCAGTACTTC.

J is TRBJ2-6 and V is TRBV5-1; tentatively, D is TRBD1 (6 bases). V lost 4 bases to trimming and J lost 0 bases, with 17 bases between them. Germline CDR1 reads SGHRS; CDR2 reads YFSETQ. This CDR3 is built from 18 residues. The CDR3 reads CASSRTAQGASGANVLTF. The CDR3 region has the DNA TGCGCCAGCAGCCGGACAGCTCAGGGAGCCTCTGGGGCCAACGTCCTGACTTTC.

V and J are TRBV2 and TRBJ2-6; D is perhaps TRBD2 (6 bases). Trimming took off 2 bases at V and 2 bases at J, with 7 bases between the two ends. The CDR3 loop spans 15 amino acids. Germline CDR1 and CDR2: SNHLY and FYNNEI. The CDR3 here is CASSESGAGANVLTF. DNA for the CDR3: TGTGCCAGCAGTGAATCGGGGGCTGGGGCCAACGTCCTGACTTTC.

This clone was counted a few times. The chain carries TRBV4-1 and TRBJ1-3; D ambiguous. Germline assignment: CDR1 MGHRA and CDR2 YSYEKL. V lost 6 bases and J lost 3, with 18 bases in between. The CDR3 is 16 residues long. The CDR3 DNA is TGCGCCAGCAGGCGTACCCAATCGGCAGATGGAAACACCATATATTTT. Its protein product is CASRRTQSADGNTIYF.

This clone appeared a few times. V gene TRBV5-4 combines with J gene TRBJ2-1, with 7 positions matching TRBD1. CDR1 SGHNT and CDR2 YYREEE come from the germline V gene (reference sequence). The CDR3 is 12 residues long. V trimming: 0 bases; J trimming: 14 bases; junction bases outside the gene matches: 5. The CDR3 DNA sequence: TGTGCCAGCAGCTTGGCTTGGGACAGAAAGTTCTTC. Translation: CASSLAWDRKFF.

The CDR3 sequence: CASSPWTANSPLHF. DNA for the CDR3: TGCGCCAGCAGCCCCTGGACAGCTAATTCACCCCTCCACTTT. V and J are TRBV4-1 and TRBJ1-6; a possible D gene is TRBD1 (6 bases). CDR3 length: 14 residues. Germline values: CDR1 MGHRA, CDR2 YSYEKL. Between the trimmed V and J ends, which lost 4 bases and 6 bases, there was a span of 10 bases.

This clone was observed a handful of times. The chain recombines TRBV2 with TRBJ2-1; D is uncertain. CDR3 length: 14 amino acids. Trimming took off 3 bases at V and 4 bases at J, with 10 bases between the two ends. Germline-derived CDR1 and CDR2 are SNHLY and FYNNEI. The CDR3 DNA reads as TGTGCCAGCAGTGAGGTCAGTCTTTACAATGAGCAGTTCTTC. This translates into CASSEVSLYNEQFF.

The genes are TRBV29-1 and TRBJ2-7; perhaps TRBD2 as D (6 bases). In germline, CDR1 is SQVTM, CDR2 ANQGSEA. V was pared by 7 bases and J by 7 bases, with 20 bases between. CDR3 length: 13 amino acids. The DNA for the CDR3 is TGCAGCGGGAGGGCCGATTCAAATGGAGAGCAGTACTTC. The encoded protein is CSGRADSNGEQYF.

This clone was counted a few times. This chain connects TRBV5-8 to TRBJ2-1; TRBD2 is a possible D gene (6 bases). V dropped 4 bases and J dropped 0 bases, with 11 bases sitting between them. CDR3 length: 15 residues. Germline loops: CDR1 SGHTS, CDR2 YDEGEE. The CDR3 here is CASSLRGLSYNEQFF. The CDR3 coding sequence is TGTGCCAGCAGCCTAAGGGGACTCTCCTACAATGAGCAGTTCTTC.

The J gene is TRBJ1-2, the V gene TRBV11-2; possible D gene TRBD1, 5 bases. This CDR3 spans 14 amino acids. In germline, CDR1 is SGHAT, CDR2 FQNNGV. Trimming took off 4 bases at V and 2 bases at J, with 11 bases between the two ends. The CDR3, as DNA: TGTGCCAGCAGCTCCAGGGAAGTGAACTATGGCTACACCTTC. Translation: CASSSREVNYGYTF.

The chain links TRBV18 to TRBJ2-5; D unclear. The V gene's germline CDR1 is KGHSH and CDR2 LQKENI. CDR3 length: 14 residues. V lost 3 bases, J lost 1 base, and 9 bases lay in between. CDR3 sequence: CASSPAGFQETQYF. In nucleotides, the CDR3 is TGTGCCAGCTCACCCGCCGGTTTCCAAGAGACCCAGTACTTC.

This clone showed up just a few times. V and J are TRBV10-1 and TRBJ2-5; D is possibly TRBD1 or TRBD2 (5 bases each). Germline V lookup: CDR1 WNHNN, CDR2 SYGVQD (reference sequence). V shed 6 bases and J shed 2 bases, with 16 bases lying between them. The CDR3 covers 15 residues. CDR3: CASSTLRDAQETQYF. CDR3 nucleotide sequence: TGCGCCAGCAGCACCCTCCGGGACGCTCAAGAGACCCAGTACTTC.

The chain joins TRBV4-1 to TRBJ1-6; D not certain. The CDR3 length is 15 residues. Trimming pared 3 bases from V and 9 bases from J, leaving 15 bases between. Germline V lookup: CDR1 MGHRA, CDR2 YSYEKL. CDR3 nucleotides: TGCGCCAGCAGCCAGCCCGGGAGCCAATCTTCACCCCTCCACTTT. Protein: CASSQPGSQSSPLHF.

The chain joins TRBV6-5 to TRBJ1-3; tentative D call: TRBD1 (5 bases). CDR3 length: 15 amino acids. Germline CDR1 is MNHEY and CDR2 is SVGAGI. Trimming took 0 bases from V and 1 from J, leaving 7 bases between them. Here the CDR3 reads CASSYSGRSGNTIYF. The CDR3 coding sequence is TGTGCCAGCAGTTACTCGGGACGTTCTGGAAACACCATATATTTT.

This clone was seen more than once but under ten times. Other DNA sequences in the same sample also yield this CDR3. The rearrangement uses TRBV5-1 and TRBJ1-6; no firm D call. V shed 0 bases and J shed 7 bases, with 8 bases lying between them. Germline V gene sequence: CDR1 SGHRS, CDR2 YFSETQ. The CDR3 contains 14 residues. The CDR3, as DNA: TGCGCCAGCAGCTTGGACGGGGTCAATTCACCCCTCCACTTT. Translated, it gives CASSLDGVNSPLHF.

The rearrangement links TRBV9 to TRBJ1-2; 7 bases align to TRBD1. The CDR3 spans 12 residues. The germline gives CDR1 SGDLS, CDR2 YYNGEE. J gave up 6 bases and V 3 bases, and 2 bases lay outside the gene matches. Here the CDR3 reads CASSGGQDGYTF. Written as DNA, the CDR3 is TGTGCCAGCAGCGGTGGACAGGATGGCTACACCTTC. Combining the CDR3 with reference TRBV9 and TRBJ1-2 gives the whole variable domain DSGVTQTPKHLITATGQRVTLRCSPRSGDLSVYWYQQSLDQGLQFLIQYYNGEERAKGNILERFSAQQFPDLHSELNLSSLELGDSALYFCASSGGQDGYTFGSGTRLTVV.

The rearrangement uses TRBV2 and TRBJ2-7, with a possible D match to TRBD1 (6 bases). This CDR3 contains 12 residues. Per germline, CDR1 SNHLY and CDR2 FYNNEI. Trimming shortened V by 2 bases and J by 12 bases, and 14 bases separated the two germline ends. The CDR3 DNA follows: TGTGCCAGCAGTGAACCCGGGACATCTGTGTACTTC. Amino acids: CASSEPGTSVYF.

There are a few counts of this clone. CDR3 coding DNA: TGTGCCAGCACCCCTGGTAAGAACACTGAAGCTTTCTTT. This codes for CASTPGKNTEAFF. The chain carries TRBV27 and TRBJ1-1; D call uncertain. Germline assignment: CDR1 MNHEY and CDR2 SMNVEV (reference sequence). The CDR3 is made up of 13 amino acids. The V and J ends lost 7 bases and 1 base respectively, with 10 bases between them.

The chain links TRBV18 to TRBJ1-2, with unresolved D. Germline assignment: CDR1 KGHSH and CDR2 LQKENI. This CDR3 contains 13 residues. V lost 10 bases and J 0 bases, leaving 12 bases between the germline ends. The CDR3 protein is CATTREANYGYTF. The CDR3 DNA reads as TGTGCCACCACCCGCGAGGCTAACTATGGCTACACCTTC.

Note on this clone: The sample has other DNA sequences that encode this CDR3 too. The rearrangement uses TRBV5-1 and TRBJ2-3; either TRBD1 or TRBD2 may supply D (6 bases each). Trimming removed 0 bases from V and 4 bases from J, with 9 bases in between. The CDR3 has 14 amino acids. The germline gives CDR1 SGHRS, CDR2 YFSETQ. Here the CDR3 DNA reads TGCGCCAGCAGCTTGGTCGGGGGCGCAGATACGCAGTATTTT. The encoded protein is CASSLVGGADTQYF.

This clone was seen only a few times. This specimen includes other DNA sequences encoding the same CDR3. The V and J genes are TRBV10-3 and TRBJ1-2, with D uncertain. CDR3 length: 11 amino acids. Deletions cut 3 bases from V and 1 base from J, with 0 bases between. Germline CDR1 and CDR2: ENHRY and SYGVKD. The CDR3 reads CAISDNYGYTF. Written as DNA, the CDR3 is TGTGCCATCAGTGATAACTATGGCTACACCTTC.